This T cell receptor beta chain originates from a study of tumor and adjacent non-tumor tissue in lung cancer. Study details: On average, productive TCRbeta reads reached about 4.17 million per sample.

The CDR3 is 15 amino acids. J was trimmed by 1 base and V by 5 bases; bases with no gene match: 5. Germline loops: CDR1 SGHVS, CDR2 FQNEAQ. This sample's RNA came from whole unsorted tissue. In its sample, this clonotype was seen many times. Its specificity is not known. Three rounds of nested PCR, following a modified ARM-PCR protocol, produced the TCRbeta library. MiXCR, run by TCRdb on the multiplex PCR reads, gives a single entry per CDR3 protein. The table includes some 74,000 distinct CDR3 sequences, 72% detected once. Overall study findings and caveats: Top 100 clones took a larger repertoire share in normal lung. Compared with tumor, normal lung showed significantly lower TCR diversity.

The V call is TRBV7-8, the J call TRBJ2-7; the match to TRBD2 covers 10 bases. The sequence was obtained from a woman in her forties with non-small cell lung cancer. Sequencing input: lung tumor tissue. In nucleotides, the CDR3 is TGTGCCAGCAGCCTAGTAGCGGGAGGATCCTACGAGCAGTACTTC. Protein: CASSLVAGGSYEQYF.